This T cell receptor beta chain was identified in a study of blood T cell repertoires in COVID-19. Study-level information: PBMCs, B-cell-depleted T cells, or T cells were the source of the cDNA or gDNA that made up the material.

Original processing notes: Using reference gene primer amplification, nucleated cell counts were estimated. The repertoire was sequenced with immunoSEQ multiplex PCR; TCRdb's copy has only in-frame clones and lacks some. V, J and clone size reflect that table, while D and trimming were determined from the DNA. The repertoire consists of roughly 140,000 clones, with more than 65% occurring once and the leading ten covering roughly 10%. Germline lookup yields CDR1 MGHRA and CDR2 YSYEKL. V lost 2 bases, J lost 6 bases, and 11 bases stayed unmatched. This CDR3 contains 17 residues. The TCR sequence derives from a man aged 55 to 70 with active or convalescent COVID-19. This sequence joins TRBV4-1 and TRBJ2-1, with 9 positions matching TRBD2. Sequencing was done on a sample of peripheral blood. The CDR3 DNA follows: TGCGCCAGCAGCCAAAAGGGGACTAGCTTAGGGTCCAATGAGCAGTTCTTC. Protein sequence: CASSQKGTSLGSNEQFF.